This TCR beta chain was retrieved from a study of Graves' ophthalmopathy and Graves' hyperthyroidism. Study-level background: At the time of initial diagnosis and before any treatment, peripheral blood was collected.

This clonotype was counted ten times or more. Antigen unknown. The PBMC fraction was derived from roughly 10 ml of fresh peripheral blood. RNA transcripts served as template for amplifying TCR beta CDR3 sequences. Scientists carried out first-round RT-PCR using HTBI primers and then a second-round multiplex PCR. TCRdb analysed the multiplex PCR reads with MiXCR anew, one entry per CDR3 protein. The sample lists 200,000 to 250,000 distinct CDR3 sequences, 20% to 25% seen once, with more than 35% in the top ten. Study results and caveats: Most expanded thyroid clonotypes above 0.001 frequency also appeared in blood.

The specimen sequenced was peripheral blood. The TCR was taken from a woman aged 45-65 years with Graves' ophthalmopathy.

CDR3 in amino acids: CSARDPGTRSREQYF. The CDR3 coding sequence is TGCAGTGCTAGAGATCCGGGGACTAGGTCTCGCGAGCAGTACTTC. The chain recombines TRBV20-1 with TRBJ2-7; 8 bases agree with TRBD2. The CDR3 is made up of 15 amino acids. The germline V gene encodes CDR1 DFQATT and CDR2 SNEGSKA (reference sequence). The V segment lost 0 bases and the J segment 6 bases; nucleotides outside the gene matches: 10.